The 3 T cell receptor beta chains given below trace back to one sample, sequenced in a study of T cell responses to AZD1222 COVID-19 vaccine (dated by TCRdb to the early 2020s). Read against the paper, the sample's time point label means: about 28 days (+/-7) after the second vaccine dose. The library was made by the immunoSEQ multiplex PCR assay. TCRdb's version of the immuneACCESS table is confined to in-frame rearrangements and falls short of the full clone set. An unresolved V gene accounts for under half of the shortfall where checked; the remainder is of unknown origin. This sample is represented by more than 95,000 clones; about 90% of them were singletons. Jointly, the top ten make up around 1.4% of the sample. The source material was peripheral blood, sampled 28 days after the second AZD1222 dose. These receptor sequences come from an adult who received the AZD1222 COVID-19 vaccine.

CDR3 amino acids: CASSLGWQGAIEQYF. CDR3 DNA sequence: TGTGCCAGCAGCTTAGGTTGGCAGGGGGCGATTGAGCAGTACTTC. This rearrangement joins TRBV11-2 to TRBJ2-7, with TRBD1 matching over 8 bases. The CDR3 length is 15 residues. Losses at the gene ends were 1 base for V and 7 bases for J; bases not matched to a gene: 9. Per the germline V gene, CDR1 is SGHAT and CDR2 is FQNNGV.

This chain joins TRBV19 and TRBJ1-6; no clear D. V lost 1 base and J 10 bases, leaving 8 bases between the germline ends. Germline lookup yields CDR1 LNHDA and CDR2 SQIVND (reference sequence). The CDR3 runs 13 residues. CDR3 sequence (DNA): TGTGCCAGTAGTATAGTGGACTACTCACCCCTCCACTTT. Its protein is CASSIVDYSPLHF.

The chain has TRBV6-5 and TRBJ1-5; D is possibly TRBD1 (6 bases). The CDR3 extends over 15 amino acids. Germline CDR1 and CDR2: MNHEY and SVGAGI. V was shortened by 0 bases and J by 5 bases, with 11 bases between the two germline ends. CDR3 DNA: TGTGCCAGCAGTTACTCGTTTGGGGGCCATCAGCCCCAGCATTTT. Translation gives CASSYSFGGHQPQHF.